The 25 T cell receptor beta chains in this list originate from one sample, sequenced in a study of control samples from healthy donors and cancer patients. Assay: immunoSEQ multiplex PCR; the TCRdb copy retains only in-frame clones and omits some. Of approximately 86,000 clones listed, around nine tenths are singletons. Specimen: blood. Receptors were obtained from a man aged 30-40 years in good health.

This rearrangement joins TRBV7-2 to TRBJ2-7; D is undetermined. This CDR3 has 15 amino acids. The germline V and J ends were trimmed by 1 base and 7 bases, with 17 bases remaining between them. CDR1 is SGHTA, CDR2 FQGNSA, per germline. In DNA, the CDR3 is TGTGCCAGCAGCTTAGACGACGTATCAGCCCGGGAGCAGTACTTC. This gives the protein CASSLDDVSAREQYF.

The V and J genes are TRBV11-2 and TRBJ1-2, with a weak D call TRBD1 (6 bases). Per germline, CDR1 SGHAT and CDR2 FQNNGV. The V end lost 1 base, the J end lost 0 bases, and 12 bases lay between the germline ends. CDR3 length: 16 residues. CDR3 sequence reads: CASSLGSGEANYGYTF. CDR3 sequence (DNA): TGTGCCAGCAGCTTAGGTTCAGGGGAAGCTAACTATGGCTACACCTTC.

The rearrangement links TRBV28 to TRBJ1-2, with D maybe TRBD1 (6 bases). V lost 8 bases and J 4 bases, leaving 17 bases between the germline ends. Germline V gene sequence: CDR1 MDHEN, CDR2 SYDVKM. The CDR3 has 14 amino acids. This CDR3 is CASESQGIAYGYTF. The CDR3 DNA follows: TGTGCCAGCGAGTCACAGGGAATCGCCTATGGCTACACCTTC.

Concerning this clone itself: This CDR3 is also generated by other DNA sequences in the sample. CDR3 sequence reads: CASSPPGNTEAFF. The CDR3 DNA is TGCGCCAGCAGCCCCCCGGGGAACACTGAAGCTTTCTTT. The V and J genes are TRBV5-1 and TRBJ1-1; D remains unclear. The CDR3 is made up of 13 amino acids. V was clipped by 4 bases and J by 1 base, with 8 bases between them. Germline CDR1 SGHRS, CDR2 YFSETQ.

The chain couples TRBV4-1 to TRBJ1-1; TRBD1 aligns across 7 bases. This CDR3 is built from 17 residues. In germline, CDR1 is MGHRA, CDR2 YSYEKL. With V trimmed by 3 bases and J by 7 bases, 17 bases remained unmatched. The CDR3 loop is CASSHLQGEGLELEAFF. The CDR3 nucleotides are TGCGCCAGCAGCCATCTCCAGGGGGAGGGTCTCGAACTTGAAGCTTTCTTT.

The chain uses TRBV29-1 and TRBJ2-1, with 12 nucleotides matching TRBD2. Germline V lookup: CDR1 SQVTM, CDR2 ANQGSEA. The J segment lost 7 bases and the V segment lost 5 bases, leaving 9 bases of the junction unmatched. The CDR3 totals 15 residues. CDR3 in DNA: TGCAGCGTTCACCTCCTTGGACTAGCGGGGAATGAGCAGTTCTTC. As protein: CSVHLLGLAGNEQFF.

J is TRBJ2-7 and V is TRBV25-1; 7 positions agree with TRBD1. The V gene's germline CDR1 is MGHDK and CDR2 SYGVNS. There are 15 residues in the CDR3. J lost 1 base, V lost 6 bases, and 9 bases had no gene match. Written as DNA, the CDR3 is TGTGCCAGCAGGTCGGGACAGTCTCTTTCCTACGAGCAGTACTTC. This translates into CASRSGQSLSYEQYF.

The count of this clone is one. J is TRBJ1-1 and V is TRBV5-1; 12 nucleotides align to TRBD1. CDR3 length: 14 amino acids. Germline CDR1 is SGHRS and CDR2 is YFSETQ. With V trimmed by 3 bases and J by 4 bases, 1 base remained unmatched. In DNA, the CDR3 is TGCGCCAGCAGCTCGGGACAGGGGGCCACTGAAGCTTTCTTT. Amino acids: CASSSGQGATEAFF.

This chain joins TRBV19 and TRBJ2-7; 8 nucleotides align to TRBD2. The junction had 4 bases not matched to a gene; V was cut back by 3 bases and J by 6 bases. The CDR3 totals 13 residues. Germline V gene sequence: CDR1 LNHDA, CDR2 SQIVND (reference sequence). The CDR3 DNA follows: TGTGCCAGTAGTATTAGCGGGACATTCGAGCAGTACTTC. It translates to CASSISGTFEQYF.

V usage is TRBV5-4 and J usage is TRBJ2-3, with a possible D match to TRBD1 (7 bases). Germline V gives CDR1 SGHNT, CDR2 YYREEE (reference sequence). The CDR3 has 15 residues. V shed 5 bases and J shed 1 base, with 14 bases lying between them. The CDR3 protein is CASSRDSGRTDTQYF. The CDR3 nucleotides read TGTGCCAGCAGTAGGGACAGCGGGCGCACAGATACGCAGTATTTT.

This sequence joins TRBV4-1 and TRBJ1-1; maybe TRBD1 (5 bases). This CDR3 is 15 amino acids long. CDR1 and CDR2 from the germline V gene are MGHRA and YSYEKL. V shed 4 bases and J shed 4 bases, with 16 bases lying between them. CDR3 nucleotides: TGCGCCAGCAGCCCCCGCGCTGCAGGGTCCACTGAAGCTTTCTTT. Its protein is CASSPRAAGSTEAFF.

CDR3 DNA sequence: TGTGCCAGCAGTAGGACAGGGGCGATCAATGAGCAGTTCTTC. This sequence encodes CASSRTGAINEQFF. The chain employs TRBV2 and TRBJ2-1; the match to TRBD1 covers 9 bases. CDR1 is SNHLY and CDR2 is FYNNEI in the germline V gene. The CDR3 covers 14 residues. The V and J ends lost 5 bases and 6 bases, in that order; junction bases with no gene match: 5.

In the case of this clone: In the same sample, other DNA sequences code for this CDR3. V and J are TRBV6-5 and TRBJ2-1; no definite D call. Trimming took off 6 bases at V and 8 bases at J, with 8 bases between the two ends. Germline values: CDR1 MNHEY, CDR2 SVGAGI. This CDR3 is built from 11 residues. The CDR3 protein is CASSYGDEQFF. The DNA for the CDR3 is TGTGCCAGCAGCTATGGCGATGAGCAGTTCTTC.

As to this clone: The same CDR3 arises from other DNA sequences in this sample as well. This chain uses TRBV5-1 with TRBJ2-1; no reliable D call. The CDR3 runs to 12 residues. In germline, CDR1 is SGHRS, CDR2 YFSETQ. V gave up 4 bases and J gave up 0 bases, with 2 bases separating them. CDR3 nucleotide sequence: TGCGCCAGCAGCCTCTCCTACAATGAGCAGTTCTTC. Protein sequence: CASSLSYNEQFF.

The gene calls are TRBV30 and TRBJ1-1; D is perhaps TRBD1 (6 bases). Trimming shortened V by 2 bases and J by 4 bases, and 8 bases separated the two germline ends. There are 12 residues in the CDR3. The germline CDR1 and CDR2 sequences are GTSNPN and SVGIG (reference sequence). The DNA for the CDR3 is TGTGCCTGGAGTAGGGGGAGCACTGAAGCTTTCTTT. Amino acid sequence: CAWSRGSTEAFF.

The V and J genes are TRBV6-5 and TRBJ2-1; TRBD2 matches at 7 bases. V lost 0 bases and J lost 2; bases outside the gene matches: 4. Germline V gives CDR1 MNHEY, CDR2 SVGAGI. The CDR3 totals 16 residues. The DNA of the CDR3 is TGTGCCAGCAGTTACTCAACTAGCGACGCCTACAATGAGCAGTTCTTC. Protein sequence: CASSYSTSDAYNEQFF.

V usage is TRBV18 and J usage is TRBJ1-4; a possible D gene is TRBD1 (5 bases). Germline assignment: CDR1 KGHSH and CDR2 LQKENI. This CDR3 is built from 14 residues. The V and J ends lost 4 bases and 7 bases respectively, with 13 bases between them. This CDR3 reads CASSRGQGGEKLFF. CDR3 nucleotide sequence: TGTGCCAGCTCACGTGGGCAGGGAGGTGAAAAACTGTTTTTT.

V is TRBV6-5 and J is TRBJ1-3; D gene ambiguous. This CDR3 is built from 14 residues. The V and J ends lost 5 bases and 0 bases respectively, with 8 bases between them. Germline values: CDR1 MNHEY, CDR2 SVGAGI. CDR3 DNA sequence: TGTGCCAGCAGTCCAACTCACTCTGGAAACACCATATATTTT. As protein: CASSPTHSGNTIYF.

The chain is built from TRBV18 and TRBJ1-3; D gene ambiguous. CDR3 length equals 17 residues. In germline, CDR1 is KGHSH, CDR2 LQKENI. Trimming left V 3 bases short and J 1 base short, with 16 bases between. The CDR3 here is CASSPSGQVTSGNTIYF. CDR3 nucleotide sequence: TGTGCCAGCTCACCGTCCGGCCAGGTGACATCTGGAAACACCATATATTTT.

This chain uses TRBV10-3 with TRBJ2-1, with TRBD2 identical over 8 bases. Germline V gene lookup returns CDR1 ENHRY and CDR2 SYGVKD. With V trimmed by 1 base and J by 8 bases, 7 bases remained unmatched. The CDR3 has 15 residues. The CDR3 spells CAISELSGGSDEQFF. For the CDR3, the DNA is TGTGCCATCAGTGAGTTAAGCGGGGGCAGCGATGAGCAGTTCTTC.

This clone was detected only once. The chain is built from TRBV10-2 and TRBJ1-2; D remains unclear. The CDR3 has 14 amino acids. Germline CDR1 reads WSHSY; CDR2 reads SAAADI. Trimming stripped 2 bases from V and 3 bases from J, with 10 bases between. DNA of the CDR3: TGCGCCAGCAGTGAGGCAGCCCTTTACTATGGCTACACCTTC. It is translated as CASSEAALYYGYTF.

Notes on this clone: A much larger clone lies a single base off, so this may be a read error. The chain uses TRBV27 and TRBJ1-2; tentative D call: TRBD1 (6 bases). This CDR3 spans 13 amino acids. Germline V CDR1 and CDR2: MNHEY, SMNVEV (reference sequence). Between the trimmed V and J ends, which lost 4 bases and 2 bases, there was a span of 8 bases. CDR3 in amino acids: CASSSTGNYGYTF. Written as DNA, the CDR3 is TGTGCCAGCAGTTCCACAGGGAACTATGGCTACACCTTC.

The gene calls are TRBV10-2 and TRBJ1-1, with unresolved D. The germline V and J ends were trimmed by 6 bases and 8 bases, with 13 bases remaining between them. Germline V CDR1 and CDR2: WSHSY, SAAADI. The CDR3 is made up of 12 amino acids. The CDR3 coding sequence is TGCGCCAGCAGCGACCCTCGAGGAGAAGCTTTCTTT. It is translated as CASSDPRGEAFF.

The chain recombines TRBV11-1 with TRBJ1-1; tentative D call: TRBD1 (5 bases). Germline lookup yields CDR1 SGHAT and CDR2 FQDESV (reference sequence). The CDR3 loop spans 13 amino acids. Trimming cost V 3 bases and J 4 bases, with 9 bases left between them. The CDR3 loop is CASSLGGVTEAFF. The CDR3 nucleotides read TGTGCCAGCAGCTTGGGGGGAGTCACTGAAGCTTTCTTT.

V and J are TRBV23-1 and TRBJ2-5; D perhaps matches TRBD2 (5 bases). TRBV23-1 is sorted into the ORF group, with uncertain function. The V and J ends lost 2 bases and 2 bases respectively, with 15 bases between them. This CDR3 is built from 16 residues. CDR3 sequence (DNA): TGCGCCAGCAGTCAAGCGCGGACTGACGAACAAGAGACCCAGTACTTC. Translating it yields CASSQARTDEQETQYF.